A selection of T cell receptor beta chains follows, all from one sample in a study of T-cell memory formation after mild COVID-19. One entry per CDR3 protein, called by TCRdb with MiXCR from the 5' RACE reads. Of a few hundred thousand distinct CDR3 sequences listed, 25% to 30% are singletons. Sequenced input: PBMCs or a T cell subset sorted from them (not recorded which). Every receptor here comes from an adult woman who had mild COVID-19 (a few samples of this study predate the infection). Cell type and time point are not known. CDR3s include the opening cysteine and the closing phenylalanine or tryptophan. A D gene is named only where the DNA matches it firmly. For some rows the clone size is stated as once, few or many, or as a class when expanded; others skip it.

D gene	J gene	clone size	V gene	CDR3 protein	CDR3 DNA
NA	TRBJ2-7	NA	TRBV7-9	CASSLGLGFSPYEQYF	TGTGCCAGCAGCTTAGGACTCGGTTTCTCCCCCTACGAGCAGTACTTC
NA	TRBJ1-2	NA	TRBV5-5	CASSFGTGNYGYTF	TGCGCCAGCAGCTTCGGTACAGGGAACTATGGCTACACCTTC
TRBD2	TRBJ2-1	NA	TRBV20-1	CSAKPWRASGKPPYNEQFF	TGCAGTGCTAAACCCTGGAGGGCTAGCGGGAAACCGCCGTACAATGAGCAGTTCTTC
NA	TRBJ1-2	NA	TRBV5-1	CASSVAGNHYGYTF	TGCGCCAGCAGCGTTGCAGGGAACCACTATGGCTACACCTTC
NA	TRBJ2-5	few	TRBV6-5	CASSYSGRETQYF	TGTGCCAGCAGTTACTCAGGCCGGGAGACCCAGTACTTC
NA	TRBJ2-5	NA	TRBV6-5	CASSSNPMGRETQYF	TGTGCCAGCAGTTCCAACCCGATGGGGAGAGAGACCCAGTACTTC
NA	TRBJ2-3	many	TRBV5-1	CASSLGHRDRKADTQYF	TGCGCCAGCAGCTTGGGCCACAGGGACCGTAAAGCAGATACGCAGTATTTT
TRBD1	TRBJ1-4	NA	TRBV5-1	CASSFGQGGEKLFF	TGCGCCAGCAGCTTCGGACAGGGGGGTGAAAAACTGTTTTTT
TRBD1	TRBJ2-7	few	TRBV9	CASSAKTGVEGSYEQYF	TGTGCCAGCAGCGCGAAGACAGGGGTAGAGGGCTCCTACGAGCAGTACTTC
NA	TRBJ1-1	NA	TRBV4-1	CASSQFRFPGTTEAFF	TGCGCCAGCAGCCAATTCCGCTTCCCGGGGACCACTGAAGCTTTCTTT
NA	TRBJ2-3	few	TRBV2	CASSVQAKGIAADTQYF	TGTGCCAGCAGTGTACAGGCAAAGGGAATAGCCGCAGATACGCAGTATTTT
TRBD1	TRBJ2-7	many	TRBV5-1	CASSLVPGQQIPYEQYF	TGCGCCAGCAGCTTGGTTCCGGGACAGCAAATCCCCTACGAGCAGTACTTC
NA	TRBJ1-6	NA	TRBV5-1	CASSPEGSSPLHF	TGCGCCAGCAGCCCGGAGGGGAGTTCACCCCTCCACTTT
NA	TRBJ1-4	NA	TRBV6-6	CASSYPLTEKLFF	TGTGCCAGCAGTTACCCGTTGACAGAGAAACTGTTTTTT
TRBD2	TRBJ2-7	few	TRBV7-2	CASSLRPSGKTYEQYF	TGTGCCAGCAGCTTAAGGCCTAGCGGGAAAACCTACGAGCAGTACTTC
TRBD1	TRBJ1-4	NA	TRBV12-3/TRBV12-4	CASSFEGTGDYEKLFF	TGTGCCAGCAGTTTCGAAGGGACAGGGGACTATGAAAAACTGTTTTTT
TRBD1	TRBJ2-5	NA	TRBV7-6	CASSYQQGMAETQYF	TGTGCCAGCAGCTACCAACAGGGGATGGCAGAGACCCAGTACTTC
NA	TRBJ1-2	NA	TRBV5-1	CASSLATRGNGYTF	TGCGCCAGCAGCTTGGCAACGAGAGGCAATGGCTACACCTTC
TRBD2	TRBJ2-7	NA	TRBV4-3	CASSMGLAGGARGEQYF	TGCGCCAGCAGCATGGGACTAGCGGGAGGTGCCCGGGGCGAGCAGTACTTC
NA	TRBJ2-7	few	TRBV29-1	CSVLSGDSYEQYF	TGCAGCGTTCTTTCGGGGGACTCCTACGAGCAGTACTTC
NA	TRBJ2-1	NA	TRBV7-9	CASSPRGVGHNEQFF	TGTGCCAGCAGCCCCCGCGGGGTGGGTCACAATGAGCAGTTCTTC
TRBD1	TRBJ2-3	NA	TRBV7-3	CASSDRGSDTLYF	TGTGCCAGCAGCGACAGGGGTTCAGATACGCTGTATTTT
NA	TRBJ1-1	NA	TRBV28	CASTLRVVNTEAFF	TGTGCCAGCACCCTACGGGTTGTGAACACTGAAGCTTTCTTT
NA	TRBJ2-3	NA	TRBV5-1	CASSLWWLGGPIPTSTDTQYF	TGCGCCAGCAGCTTGTGGTGGCTTGGCGGCCCGATCCCCACTAGCACAGATACGCAGTATTTT
TRBD1	TRBJ1-5	NA	TRBV24-1	CATSDGQGVNQPQHF	TGTGCCACCAGTGATGGACAGGGGGTCAATCAGCCCCAGCATTTT
NA	TRBJ2-2	NA	TRBV19	CASEFSAHTGELFF	TGTGCCAGTGAATTCAGCGCACACACCGGGGAGCTGTTTTTT
TRBD2	TRBJ2-1	NA	TRBV6-5	CASSGGENNEQFF	TGTGCCAGCAGCGGGGGGGAAAATAATGAGCAGTTCTTC
NA	TRBJ2-1	few	TRBV4-1	CASSQVGTRDEQFF	TGCGCCAGCAGCCAAGTGGGGACTCGGGATGAGCAGTTCTTC
NA	TRBJ2-3	few	TRBV7-7	CASSLQFREPDTQYF	TGTGCTAGCAGCTTACAGTTCAGGGAGCCAGATACGCAGTATTTT
NA	TRBJ2-3	NA	TRBV6-1	CASSGRTKSTDTQYF	TGTGCCAGCAGTGGACGGACTAAGAGCACAGATACGCAGTATTTT
NA	TRBJ1-5	few	TRBV7-9	CASSNNSVYQPQHF	TGTGCCAGCAGCAACAACTCGGTTTATCAGCCCCAGCATTTT
TRBD1	TRBJ2-1	few	TRBV27	CASSLLQGPRNEQFF	TGTGCCAGCAGTTTACTACAGGGGCCACGCAATGAGCAGTTCTTC
NA	TRBJ1-2	few	TRBV12-3/TRBV12-4	CASSLGGEALIFYGYTF	TGTGCCAGCAGTTTGGGAGGAGAAGCCCTAATATTCTATGGCTACACCTTC
NA	TRBJ2-3	NA	TRBV6-5	CASSGRGSGSYTQYF	TGTGCCAGCAGTGGGCGAGGAAGCGGGTCATATACGCAGTATTTT
TRBD1	TRBJ1-2	NA	TRBV25-1	CASRITGGSGYTF	TGTGCCAGCAGAATAACAGGGGGTAGCGGCTACACCTTC
TRBD2	TRBJ2-7	few	TRBV9	CASSVGTGGSYEQYF	TGTGCCAGCAGCGTAGGAACGGGGGGCTCCTACGAGCAGTACTTC
TRBD1	TRBJ2-7	NA	TRBV12-3/TRBV12-4	CASSGTGLSYEQYF	TGTGCCAGCAGCGGGACAGGACTCTCCTACGAGCAGTACTTC
TRBD2	TRBJ2-7	few	TRBV3-1	CASSQAPLAAREEQYF	TGTGCCAGCAGCCAAGCGCCCCTAGCGGCAAGAGAAGAGCAGTACTTC
NA	TRBJ2-1	few	TRBV7-7	CASSSGLQVYNEQFF	TGTGCTAGCAGCTCCGGACTGCAGGTTTACAATGAGCAGTTCTTC
NA	TRBJ2-7	few	TRBV12-3/TRBV12-4	CASSLGVSYYEQYF	TGTGCCAGCAGTTTAGGTGTCAGCTACTACGAGCAGTACTTC
TRBD1	TRBJ1-6	NA	TRBV19	CASSTGQGRHNSPLHF	TGTGCCAGTAGTACCGGACAGGGGCGCCATAATTCACCCCTCCACTTT
NA	TRBJ1-1	NA	TRBV4-2	CASSQDRAVNTEAFF	TGTGCCAGCAGCCAAGATCGGGCAGTGAACACTGAAGCTTTCTTT
NA	TRBJ2-5	NA	TRBV5-5	CASSLGLTVETQYF	TGTGCCAGCAGCTTGGGACTAACGGTGGAGACCCAGTACTTC
NA	TRBJ2-7	few	TRBV2	CASTNQPGTTYEQYF	TGTGCCAGCACCAACCAACCGGGCACAACCTACGAGCAGTACTTC
NA	TRBJ2-7	few	TRBV7-9	CASSLVGGLAPYEQYF	TGTGCCAGCAGCTTAGTAGGGGGACTGGCGCCCTACGAGCAGTACTTC
NA	TRBJ2-1	few	TRBV7-8	CASSPRRGPSYNEQFF	TGTGCCAGCAGCCCCAGGAGGGGGCCCTCCTACAATGAGCAGTTCTTC
NA	TRBJ1-2	many	TRBV29-1	CSEGGNYGYTF	TGCAGCGAGGGGGGTAACTATGGCTACACCTTC
NA	TRBJ2-1	NA	TRBV10-3	CAIRLYNEQFF	TGTGCCATCAGACTCTACAATGAGCAGTTCTTC
TRBD2	TRBJ2-7	NA	TRBV7-9	CASRSGLAGVEQYF	TGTGCCAGCAGGTCGGGACTAGCGGGAGTCGAGCAGTACTTC
NA	TRBJ1-5	few	TRBV5-1	CASSLGIGGGPQHF	TGCGCCAGCAGCCTTGGTATAGGGGGAGGACCCCAGCATTTT
TRBD2	TRBJ2-1	NA	TRBV15	CATSRFSSGGDEQFF	TGTGCCACCAGCAGATTCAGTAGCGGGGGGGATGAGCAGTTCTTC
NA	TRBJ2-7	few	TRBV20-1	CSAEPTDNSYEQYF	TGCAGTGCCGAACCGACCGACAACTCCTACGAGCAGTACTTC
TRBD2	TRBJ2-1	NA	TRBV6-5	CASSYSTAGGDNEQFF	TGTGCCAGCAGTTACTCGACAGCGGGAGGGGACAATGAGCAGTTCTTC
NA	TRBJ2-7	NA	TRBV9	CASSVGRSISYEQYF	TGTGCCAGCAGCGTGGGACGGAGCATCTCCTACGAGCAGTACTTC
NA	TRBJ2-4	few	TRBV3-1	CASSQVDGPWYF	TGTGCCAGCAGCCAAGTCGACGGCCCTTGGTACTTC
NA	TRBJ2-3	once	TRBV7-9	CASSHPRSGYTDTQYF	TGTGCCAGCAGCCATCCAAGGAGCGGATACACAGATACGCAGTATTTT
TRBD1	TRBJ1-6	NA	TRBV10-3	CAIRPGTDDSPLHF	TGTGCCATCAGGCCAGGGACAGATGATTCACCCCTCCACTTT
TRBD2	TRBJ2-3	few	TRBV27	CASSPSGGTRTDTQYF	TGTGCCAGCAGTCCTAGCGGGGGCACACGCACAGATACGCAGTATTTT
TRBD1	TRBJ2-1	few	TRBV29-1	CSAIPGQNYNEQFF	TGCAGCGCAATCCCGGGACAGAATTACAATGAGCAGTTCTTC